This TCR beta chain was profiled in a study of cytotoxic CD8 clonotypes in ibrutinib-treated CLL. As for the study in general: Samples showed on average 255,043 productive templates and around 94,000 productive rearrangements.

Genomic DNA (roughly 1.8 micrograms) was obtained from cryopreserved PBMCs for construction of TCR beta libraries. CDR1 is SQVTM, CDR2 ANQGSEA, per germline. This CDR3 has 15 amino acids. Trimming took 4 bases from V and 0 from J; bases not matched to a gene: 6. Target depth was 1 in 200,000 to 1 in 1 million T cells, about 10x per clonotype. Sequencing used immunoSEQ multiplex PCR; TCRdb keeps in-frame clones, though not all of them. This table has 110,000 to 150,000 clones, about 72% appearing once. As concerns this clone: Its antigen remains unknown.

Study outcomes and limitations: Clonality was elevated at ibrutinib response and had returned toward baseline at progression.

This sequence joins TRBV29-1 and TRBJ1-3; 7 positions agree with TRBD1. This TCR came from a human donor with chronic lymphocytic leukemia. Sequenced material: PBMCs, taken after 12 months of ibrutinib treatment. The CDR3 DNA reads TGCAGCGTTGCCCCGACAGGGAACTCTGGAAACACCATATATTTT. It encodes CSVAPTGNSGNTIYF. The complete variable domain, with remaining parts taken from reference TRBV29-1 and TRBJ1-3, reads SAVISQKPSRDICQRGTSLTIQCQVDSQVTMMFWYRQQPGQSLTLIATANQGSEATYESGFVIDKFPISRPNLTFSTLTVSNMSPEDSSIYLCSVAPTGNSGNTIYFGEGSWLTVV.